This section outlines one TCR beta chain sequence together with its context. Participants comprised healthy donors of bone marrow. In germline, CDR1 is SGHNT, CDR2 YYREEE (reference sequence). The CDR3 sequence is 14 residues long. The V segment lost 4 bases and the J segment 6 bases; nucleotides outside the gene matches: 5. This sample stems from a study of cytomegalovirus exposure and HLA in healthy donors. PCR was performed using 60 Vbeta and 13 Jbeta primers. Repertoires were generated with immunoSEQ multiplex PCR, while TCRdb's copy carries only in-frame clones and drops some. The sample has over 150,000 clones, around 67% seen once.

The sequencing input was PBMCs. This sequence joins TRBV5-4 and TRBJ2-2, with TRBD2 identical over 8 bases. This receptor was obtained from a woman aged 18-29 years in good health and CMV-seropositive. CDR3: CASSAGLVPGELFF. In DNA, the CDR3 is TGTGCCAGCAGCGCGGGACTAGTTCCCGGGGAGCTGTTTTTT.